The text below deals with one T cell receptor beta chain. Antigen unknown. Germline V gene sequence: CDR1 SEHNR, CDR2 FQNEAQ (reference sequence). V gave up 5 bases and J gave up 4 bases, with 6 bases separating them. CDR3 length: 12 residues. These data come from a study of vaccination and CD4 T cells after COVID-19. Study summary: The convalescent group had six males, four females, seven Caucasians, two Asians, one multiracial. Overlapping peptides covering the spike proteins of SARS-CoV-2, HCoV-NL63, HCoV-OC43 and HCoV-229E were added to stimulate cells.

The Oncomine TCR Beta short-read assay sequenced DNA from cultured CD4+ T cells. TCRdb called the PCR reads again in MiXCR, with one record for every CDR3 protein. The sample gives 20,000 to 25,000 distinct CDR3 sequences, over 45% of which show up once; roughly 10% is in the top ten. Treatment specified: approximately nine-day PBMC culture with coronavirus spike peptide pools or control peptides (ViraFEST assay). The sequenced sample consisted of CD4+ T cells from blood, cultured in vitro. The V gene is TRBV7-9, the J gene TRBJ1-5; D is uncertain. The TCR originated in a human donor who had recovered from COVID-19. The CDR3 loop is CASSRGNQPQHF. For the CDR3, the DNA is TGTGCCAGCAGCCGGGGAAATCAGCCCCAGCATTTT.